The 9 T cell receptor beta chains in this list originate from one sample, sequenced in a study of cytomegalovirus exposure and HLA in healthy donors. The study ran its PCR with 60 Vbeta and 13 Jbeta primers. The table came from immunoSEQ multiplex PCR; TCRdb's copy has only in-frame clones and leaves some out. The sample lists more than 150,000 clones, over 70% occurring once. The specimen was PBMCs. The receptors were sampled from a man between 50 and 59 years old in good health and CMV-seropositive.

This clone was counted a few times. The chain links TRBV6-1 to TRBJ1-5; D ambiguous. The CDR3 is 18 amino acids. The germline gives CDR1 MNHNS, CDR2 SASEGT. V gave up 0 bases and J gave up 0 bases, with 15 bases separating them. CDR3: CASSEAHSSFPSNQPQHF. DNA for the CDR3: TGTGCCAGCAGTGAAGCTCACAGTTCTTTCCCTAGCAATCAGCCCCAGCATTTT.

This clone was observed a few times. V and J are TRBV29-1 and TRBJ2-3; 15 bases map to TRBD2. The ends lost 8 bases at V and 2 bases at J; junction bases unmatched: 5. The length of the CDR3 is 15 residues. The germline gives CDR1 SQVTM, CDR2 ANQGSEA. The CDR3 reads CSTRTSGRDTDTQYF. DNA for the CDR3: TGCAGCACCCGGACTAGCGGGAGGGACACAGATACGCAGTATTTT.

V and J are TRBV18 and TRBJ2-7; tentative D call: TRBD1 (6 bases). Germline CDR1 is KGHSH and CDR2 is LQKENI. The CDR3 covers 14 residues. V lost 4 bases and J lost 3, with 13 bases in between. The CDR3 reads CASSRGVGGYEQYF. The DNA for the CDR3 is TGTGCCAGCTCACGAGGAGTAGGGGGCTACGAGCAGTACTTC.

This chain connects TRBV6-5 to TRBJ1-5; D gene ambiguous. V was clipped by 4 bases and J by 5 bases, with 12 bases between them. CDR1 and CDR2 from the germline V gene are MNHEY and SVGAGI. The CDR3 has 14 amino acids. The CDR3 protein is CASSLRLGDQPQHF. CDR3 in DNA: TGTGCCAGCAGTTTGAGACTCGGGGATCAGCCCCAGCATTTT.

The chain links TRBV4-2 to TRBJ1-5; D might be TRBD1 (6 bases). The germline CDR1 and CDR2 sequences are LGHNA and YNFKEQ. V lost 0 bases and J 1 base, leaving 10 bases between the germline ends. CDR3 length: 16 residues. Written as DNA, the CDR3 is TGTGCCAGCAGCCAAGATTGGACAGTCAGCAATCAGCCCCAGCATTTT. Translation gives CASSQDWTVSNQPQHF.

The rearrangement links TRBV6-1 to TRBJ2-1, with 12 bases matching TRBD2. V lost 5 bases to trimming and J lost 7 bases; unmatched junction nucleotides: 6. Per germline, CDR1 MNHNS and CDR2 SASEGT. The CDR3 has 15 amino acids. The DNA of the CDR3 is TGTGCCAGCAGTAAACTAGCGGGGGGACGTAATGAGCAGTTCTTC. Protein sequence: CASSKLAGGRNEQFF.

DNA for the CDR3: TGTGCCAGCAGCCCGTCCGGCAGGGGGCTTACTGAAGCTTTCTTT. Translating it yields CASSPSGRGLTEAFF. The chain uses TRBV7-3 and TRBJ1-1; TRBD1 matches 8 bases. The CDR3 totals 15 residues. The germline gives CDR1 SGHTA, CDR2 FQGTGA. The J segment lost 5 bases and the V segment lost 5 bases, leaving 10 bases of the junction unmatched.

This clone was detected a few times. This sequence joins TRBV5-1 and TRBJ2-5; 8 bases fit TRBD1. CDR3 length: 13 residues. Germline V gene data show CDR1 as SGHRS and CDR2 as YFSETQ. V was clipped by 4 bases and J by 2 bases; unmatched bases: 1. The CDR3 coding sequence is TGCGCCAGCAGCGGACAGGGTCAAGAGACCCAGTACTTC. Protein: CASSGQGQETQYF.

The gene calls are TRBV7-8 and TRBJ2-3; 8 bases map to TRBD1. CDR3 length: 17 residues. V was clipped by 7 bases and J by 4 bases; unmatched bases: 16. CDR1 and CDR2 (germline): SGHVS, FQNEAQ. CDR3 bases: TGTGCCAGCACCGCCTGGGTGGAGACAGGGGTGCCAGATACGCAGTATTTT. Translation gives CASTAWVETGVPDTQYF.